Reported below is one T cell receptor beta chain. The data stem from a study of blood T cell repertoires in COVID-19. Study-wide background: Acute-phase and convalescent COVID-19 samples originated in the United States, Italy and Spain.

Participant age was roughly 18 to 90 years, and participants resided in roughly 24 US areas. Measured with immunoSEQ multiplex PCR; TCRdb has only the in-frame clones, and not every one. The top ten hold 2.3% of the sample, which has fewer than 300,000 clones, approximately 90% seen once. This CDR3 region has 13 residues. V lost 7 bases to trimming and J lost 2 bases; unmatched junction nucleotides: 0. Looked up from germline, CDR1 is KGHDR and CDR2 is SFDVKD. Sequences were obtained from PBMCs or T cells enriched from blood (not recorded which). The V gene is TRBV24-1, the J gene TRBJ1-3, with TRBD1 identical over 8 bases. This TCR was recovered from a woman in her thirties or forties with acute COVID-19. The CDR3 region is CATRDRAGNTIYF. CDR3 nucleotides: TGTGCCACCAGGGACAGGGCTGGAAACACCATATATTTT.